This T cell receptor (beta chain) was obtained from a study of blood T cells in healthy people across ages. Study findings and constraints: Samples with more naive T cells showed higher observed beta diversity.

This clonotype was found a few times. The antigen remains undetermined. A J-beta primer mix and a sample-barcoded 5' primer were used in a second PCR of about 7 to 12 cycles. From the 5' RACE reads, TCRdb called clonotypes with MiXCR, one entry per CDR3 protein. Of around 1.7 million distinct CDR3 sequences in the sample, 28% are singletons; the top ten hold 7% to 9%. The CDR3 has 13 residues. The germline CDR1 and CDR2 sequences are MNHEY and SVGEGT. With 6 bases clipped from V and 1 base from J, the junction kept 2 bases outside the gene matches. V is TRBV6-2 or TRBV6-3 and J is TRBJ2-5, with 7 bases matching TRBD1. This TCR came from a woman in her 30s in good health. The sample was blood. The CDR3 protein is CASRQGFQETQYF. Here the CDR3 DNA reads TGTGCCAGCAGACAGGGGTTCCAAGAGACCCAGTACTTC.